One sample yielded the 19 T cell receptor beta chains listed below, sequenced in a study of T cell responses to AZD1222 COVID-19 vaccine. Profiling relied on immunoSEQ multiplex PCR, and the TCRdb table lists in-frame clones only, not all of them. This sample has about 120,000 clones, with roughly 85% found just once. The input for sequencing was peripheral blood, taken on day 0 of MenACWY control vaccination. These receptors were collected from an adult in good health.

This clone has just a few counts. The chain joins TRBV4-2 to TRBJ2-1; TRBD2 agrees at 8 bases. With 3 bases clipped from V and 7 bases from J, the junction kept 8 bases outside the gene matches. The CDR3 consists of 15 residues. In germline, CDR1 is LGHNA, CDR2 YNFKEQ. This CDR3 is CASSHGRAGDNEQFF. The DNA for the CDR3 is TGTGCCAGCAGCCACGGGAGGGCCGGGGATAATGAGCAGTTCTTC.

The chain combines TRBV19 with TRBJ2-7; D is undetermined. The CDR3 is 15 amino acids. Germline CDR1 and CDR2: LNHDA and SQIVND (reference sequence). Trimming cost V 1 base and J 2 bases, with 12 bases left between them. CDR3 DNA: TGTGCCAGTAGTATAGCGGACCTTACTACCTACGAGCAGTACTTC. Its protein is CASSIADLTTYEQYF.

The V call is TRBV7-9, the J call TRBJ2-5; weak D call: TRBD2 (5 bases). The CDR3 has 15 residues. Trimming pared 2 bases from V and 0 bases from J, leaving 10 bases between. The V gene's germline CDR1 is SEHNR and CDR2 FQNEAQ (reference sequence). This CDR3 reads CASSLKFSDQETQYF. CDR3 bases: TGTGCCAGCAGCTTAAAATTTAGCGACCAAGAGACCCAGTACTTC.

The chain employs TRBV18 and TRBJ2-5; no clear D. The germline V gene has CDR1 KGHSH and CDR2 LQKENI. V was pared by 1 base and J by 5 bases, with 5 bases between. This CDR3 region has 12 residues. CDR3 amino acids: CASSPLKETQYF. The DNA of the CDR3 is TGTGCCAGCTCACCACTCAAGGAGACCCAGTACTTC.

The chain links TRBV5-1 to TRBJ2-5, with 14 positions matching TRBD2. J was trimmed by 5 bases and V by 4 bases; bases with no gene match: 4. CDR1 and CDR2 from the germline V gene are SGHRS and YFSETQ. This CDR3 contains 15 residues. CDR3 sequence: CASSPGLAGVETQYF. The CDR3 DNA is TGCGCCAGCAGCCCGGGACTAGCGGGAGTGGAGACCCAGTACTTC. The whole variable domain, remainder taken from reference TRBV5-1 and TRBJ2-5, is KAGVTQTPRYLIKTRGQQVTLSCSPISGHRSVSWYQQTPGQGLQFLFEYFSETQRNKGNFPGRFSGRQFSNSRSEMNVSTLELGDSALYLCASSPGLAGVETQYFGPGTRLLVL.

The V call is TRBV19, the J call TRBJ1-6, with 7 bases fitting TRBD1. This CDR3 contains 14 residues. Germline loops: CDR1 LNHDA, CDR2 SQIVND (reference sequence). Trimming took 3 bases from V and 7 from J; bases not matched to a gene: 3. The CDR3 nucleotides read TGTGCCAGTAGTATCCAGGGGGAGAATTCACCCCTCCACTTT. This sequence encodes CASSIQGENSPLHF.

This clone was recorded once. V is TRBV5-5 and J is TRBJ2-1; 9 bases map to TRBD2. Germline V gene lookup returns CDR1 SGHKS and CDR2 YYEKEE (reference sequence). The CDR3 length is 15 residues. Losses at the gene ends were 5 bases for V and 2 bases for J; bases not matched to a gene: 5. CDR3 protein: CASRVTSGTYNEQFF. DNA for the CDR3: TGTGCCAGCAGGGTGACTAGCGGAACCTACAATGAGCAGTTCTTC.

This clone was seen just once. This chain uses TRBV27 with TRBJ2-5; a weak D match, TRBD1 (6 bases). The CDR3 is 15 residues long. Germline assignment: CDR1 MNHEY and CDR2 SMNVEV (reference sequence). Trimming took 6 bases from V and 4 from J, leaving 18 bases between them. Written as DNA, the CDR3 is TGTGCCAGCAGGAACGGGGACACTCCTAGAGAGACCCAGTACTTC. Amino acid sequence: CASRNGDTPRETQYF.

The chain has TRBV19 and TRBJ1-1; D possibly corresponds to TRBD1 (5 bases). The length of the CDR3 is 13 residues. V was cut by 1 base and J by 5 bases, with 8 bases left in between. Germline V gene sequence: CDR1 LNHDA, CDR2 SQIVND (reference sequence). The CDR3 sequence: CASSIAKGTEAFF. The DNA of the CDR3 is TGTGCCAGTAGTATAGCTAAGGGGACTGAAGCTTTCTTT. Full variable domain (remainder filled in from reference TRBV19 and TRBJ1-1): DGGITQSPKYLFRKEGQNVTLSCEQNLNHDAMYWYRQDPGQGLRLIYYSQIVNDFQKGDIAEGYSVSREKKESFPLTVTSAQKNPTAFYLCASSIAKGTEAFFGQGTRLTVV.

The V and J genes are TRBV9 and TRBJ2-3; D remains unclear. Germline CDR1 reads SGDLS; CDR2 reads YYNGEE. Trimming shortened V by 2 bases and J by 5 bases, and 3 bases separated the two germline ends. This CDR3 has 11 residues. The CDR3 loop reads CASSVKDTQYF. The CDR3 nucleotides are TGTGCCAGCAGCGTTAAAGATACGCAGTATTTT.

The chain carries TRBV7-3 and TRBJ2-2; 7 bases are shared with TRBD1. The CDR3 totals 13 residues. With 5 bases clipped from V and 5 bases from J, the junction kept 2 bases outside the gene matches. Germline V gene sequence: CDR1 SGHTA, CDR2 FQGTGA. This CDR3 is CASSKQGTGELFF. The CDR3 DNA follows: TGTGCCAGCAGCAAACAGGGGACCGGGGAGCTGTTTTTT.

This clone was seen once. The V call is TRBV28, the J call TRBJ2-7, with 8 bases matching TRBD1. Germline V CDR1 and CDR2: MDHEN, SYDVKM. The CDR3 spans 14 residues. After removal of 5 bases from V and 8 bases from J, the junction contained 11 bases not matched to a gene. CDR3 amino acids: CASSPDRVVSQQYF. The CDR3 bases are TGTGCCAGCAGTCCGGACAGGGTAGTATCCCAGCAGTACTTC. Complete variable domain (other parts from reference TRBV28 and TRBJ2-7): DVKVTQSSRYLVKRTGEKVFLECVQDMDHENMFWYRQDPGLGLRLIYFSYDVKMKEKGDIPEGYSVSREKKERFSLILESASTNQTSMYLCASSPDRVVSQQYFGPGTRLTVT.

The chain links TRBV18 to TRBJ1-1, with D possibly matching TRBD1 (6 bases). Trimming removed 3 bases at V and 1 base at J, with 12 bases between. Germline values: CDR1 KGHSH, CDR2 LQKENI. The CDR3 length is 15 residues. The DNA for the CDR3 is TGTGCCAGCTCACCTCAGGGACACCCGAACACTGAAGCTTTCTTT. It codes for CASSPQGHPNTEAFF.

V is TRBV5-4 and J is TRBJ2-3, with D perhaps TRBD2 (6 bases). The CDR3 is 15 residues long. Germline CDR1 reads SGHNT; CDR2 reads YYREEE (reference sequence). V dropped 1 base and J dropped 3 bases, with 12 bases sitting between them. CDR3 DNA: TGTGCCAGCAGCTTGTTCGGGAGAGGGACAGATACGCAGTATTTT. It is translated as CASSLFGRGTDTQYF. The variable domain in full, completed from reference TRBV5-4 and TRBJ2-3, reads ETGVTQSPTHLIKTRGQQVTLRCSSQSGHNTVSWYQQALGQGPQFIFQYYREEENGRGNFPPRFSGLQFPNYSSELNVNALELDDSALYLCASSLFGRGTDTQYFGPGTRLTVL.

The CDR3 sequence: CSVVGTSGTYEQYF. CDR3 sequence (DNA): TGCAGCGTTGTTGGGACTAGCGGAACCTACGAGCAGTACTTC. V and J are TRBV29-1 and TRBJ2-7; 11 positions agree with TRBD2. CDR1 SQVTM and CDR2 ANQGSEA come from the germline V gene. CDR3 length: 14 residues. The trim removed 4 bases at V and 2 bases at J, leaving 4 bases unmatched.

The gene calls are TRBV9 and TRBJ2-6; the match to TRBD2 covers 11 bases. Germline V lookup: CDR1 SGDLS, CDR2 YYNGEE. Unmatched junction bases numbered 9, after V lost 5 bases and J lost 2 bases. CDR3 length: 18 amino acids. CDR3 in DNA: TGTGCCAGCAGTTCGACTAGCGGGAAGATCACTGGGGCCAACGTCCTGACTTTC. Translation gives CASSSTSGKITGANVLTF.

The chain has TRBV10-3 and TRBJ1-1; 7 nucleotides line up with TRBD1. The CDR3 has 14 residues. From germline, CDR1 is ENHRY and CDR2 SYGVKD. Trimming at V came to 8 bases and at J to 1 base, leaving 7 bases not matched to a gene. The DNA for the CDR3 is TGTGCCATCCGGACAGGAACCCCGAACACTGAAGCTTTCTTT. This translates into CAIRTGTPNTEAFF.

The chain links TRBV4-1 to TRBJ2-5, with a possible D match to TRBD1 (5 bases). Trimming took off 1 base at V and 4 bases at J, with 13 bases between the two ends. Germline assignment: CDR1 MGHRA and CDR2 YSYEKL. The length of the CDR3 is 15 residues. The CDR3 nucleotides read TGCGCCAGCAGCCAAGGCCAAGGGGTCGGAGAGACCCAGTACTTC. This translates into CASSQGQGVGETQYF.

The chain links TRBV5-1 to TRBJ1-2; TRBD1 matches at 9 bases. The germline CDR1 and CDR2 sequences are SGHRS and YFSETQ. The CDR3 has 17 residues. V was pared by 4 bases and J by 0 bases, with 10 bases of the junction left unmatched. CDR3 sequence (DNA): TGCGCCAGCAGCCTATCCGGACAGGGGACAACTAACTATGGCTACACCTTC. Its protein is CASSLSGQGTTNYGYTF.